The sequence of this T cell receptor beta chain was determined in a study of OX40 agonist ivuxolimab in advanced cancers. Overall study: Three dose-escalation patients had partial responses: one with hepatocellular carcinoma and two with cutaneous melanoma.

Profiling relied on immunoSEQ multiplex PCR, and the TCRdb table lists in-frame clones only, not all of them. The table has 13,000 or so clones, over 70% seen once; the top ten hold 25% to 30%. This CDR3 has 19 amino acids. CDR1 and CDR2 (germline): SGHDT, YYEEEE. The trim removed 4 bases at V and 5 bases at J, leaving 20 bases unmatched. As to this clone: Its target is not known.

Whole-study results and caveats: At 0.1 to 3.0 mg/kg and by week 6, CD4+ and CD8+ T cells in the blood had expanded clonally.

The sample in question was CD4+ or CD8+ T cells sorted from blood, obtained in a trial of the OX40 agonist ivuxolimab. The clonotype was recovered from an adult with an advanced solid tumor such as melanoma, head and neck, liver or kidney cancer. This chain uses TRBV5-6 with TRBJ2-3; the match to TRBD2 covers 9 bases. The CDR3 DNA is TGTGCCAGCAGCCCGCCCCCCAGCGGGGGGCCCAGTGTTCAAGATACGCAGTATTTT. This encodes CASSPPPSGGPSVQDTQYF.